This passage covers 32 T cell receptor beta chains from one sample sequenced in a study of T cell responses to AZD1222 COVID-19 vaccine. Sequencing was performed with immunoSEQ multiplex PCR; in TCRdb, only in-frame clones are kept and a portion is missing. The sample lists about 42,000 clones, over 80% occurring once. Here the sequenced sample was peripheral blood, taken 28 days after the second AZD1222 dose. Receptors originate from an adult who received the AZD1222 COVID-19 vaccine.

CDR3 amino acids: CASSQSSYEQYF. CDR3 DNA sequence: TGTGCCAGCAGCCAGAGCTCCTACGAGCAGTACTTC. V is TRBV3-1 (or the pseudogene TRBV3-2) and J is TRBJ2-7; D ambiguous. Trimming removed 3 bases from V and 0 bases from J, with 3 bases in between. Germline V lookup: CDR1 LGHDT, CDR2 YNNKEL (reference sequence). The CDR3 totals 12 residues.

In its sample, this clone was seen a few times. The chain is built from TRBV9 and TRBJ2-5; 7 bases align to TRBD1. Unmatched junction bases numbered 11, after V lost 0 bases and J lost 9 bases. The CDR3 covers 15 residues. Germline lookup yields CDR1 SGDLS and CDR2 YYNGEE. This CDR3 is CASSVVGGPVSAQYF. The CDR3 coding sequence is TGTGCCAGCAGCGTAGTAGGGGGCCCCGTAAGCGCCCAGTACTTC.

Note on this clone: One junction end disagrees with the germline gene, perhaps due to a read error. J is TRBJ1-4 and V is TRBV6-1, with D possibly TRBD1 on 6 matching bases. Germline V gene lookup returns CDR1 MNHNS and CDR2 SASEGT. The CDR3 runs 15 residues. The CDR3 DNA sequence: TGTGCCAGCAGTGATACCGGGACAATAAATGCAAAACTGTTTTTT. It specifies CASSDTGTINAKLFF.

V and J are TRBV3-1 (or the pseudogene TRBV3-2) and TRBJ1-3; D call uncertain. Trimming removed 7 bases at V and 4 bases at J, with 8 bases between. Germline CDR1 reads LGHDT; CDR2 reads YNNKEL (reference sequence). The CDR3 is made up of 12 amino acids. The CDR3 sequence is CASNNRGNTIYF. The CDR3 DNA follows: TGTGCCAGCAATAACAGAGGAAACACCATATATTTT.

This clone was recorded once. The chain is built from TRBV5-1 and TRBJ1-1; a possible D gene is TRBD1 (5 bases). Germline values: CDR1 SGHRS, CDR2 YFSETQ. The CDR3 sequence is 15 residues long. Trimming removed 0 bases from V and 4 bases from J, with 13 bases in between. As DNA, the CDR3 is TGCGCCAGCAGCTTGGGTATGGGGGGAGGCACTGAAGCTTTCTTT. Translation gives CASSLGMGGGTEAFF.

J is TRBJ1-1 and V is TRBV15; D is perhaps TRBD1 (5 bases). Germline values: CDR1 LNHNV, CDR2 YYDKDF (reference sequence). Trimming removed 0 bases from V and 5 bases from J, with 13 bases in between. This CDR3 region has 15 residues. CDR3 amino acids: CATSRDLADTTEAFF. The CDR3 nucleotides read TGTGCCACCAGCAGAGATCTGGCGGACACTACTGAAGCTTTCTTT.

This chain links TRBV6-1 with TRBJ2-7; unclear D gene. Germline CDR1 and CDR2: MNHNS and SASEGT. Trimming took 0 bases from V and 4 from J, leaving 7 bases between them. The CDR3 has 13 residues. DNA of the CDR3: TGTGCCAGCAGTGAAGCCCTTAGGTACGAGCAGTACTTC. Translation: CASSEALRYEQYF.

This chain uses TRBV6-6 with TRBJ1-1; 7 positions match TRBD1. The V segment lost 5 bases and the J segment 2 bases; nucleotides outside the gene matches: 5. The CDR3 length is 14 residues. Looked up from germline, CDR1 is MNHNY and CDR2 is SVGAGI (reference sequence). Here the CDR3 reads CASSRTGQNTEAFF. The CDR3 bases are TGTGCCAGCAGTAGGACAGGCCAAAACACTGAAGCTTTCTTT.

The V gene is TRBV6-5, the J gene TRBJ1-2, with D uncertain. This CDR3 is 13 amino acids long. Deletions cut 2 bases from V and 2 bases from J, with 6 bases between. CDR1 and CDR2 (germline): MNHEY, SVGAGI. For the CDR3, the DNA is TGTGCCAGCAGTTACGGGGTGAACTATGGCTACACCTTC. Translating gives CASSYGVNYGYTF.

This rearrangement joins TRBV30 to TRBJ1-2; 10 bases align to TRBD1. With 5 bases clipped from V and 5 bases from J, the junction kept 5 bases outside the gene matches. The CDR3 has 13 residues. Germline-derived CDR1 and CDR2 are GTSNPN and SVGIG (reference sequence). The CDR3 reads CAWGRGQGYGYTF. The DNA of the CDR3 is TGTGCCTGGGGAAGGGGACAGGGGTATGGCTACACCTTC.

This chain joins TRBV3-1 (or the pseudogene TRBV3-2) and TRBJ2-5; 7 bases line up with TRBD2. The CDR3 covers 18 residues. Germline assignment: CDR1 LGHDT and CDR2 YNNKEL (reference sequence). J gave up 1 base and V 4 bases, and 15 bases lay outside the gene matches. CDR3 in amino acids: CASSLWVSGGGLQETQYF. The CDR3 bases are TGTGCCAGCAGCCTGTGGGTTTCGGGGGGAGGCCTCCAAGAGACCCAGTACTTC.

The V and J genes are TRBV4-1 and TRBJ2-2; D is unclear. CDR1 and CDR2 (germline): MGHRA, YSYEKL. The V gene lost 1 base and the J gene lost 0 bases, with 6 bases spanning the gap. CDR3 size: 15 residues. The CDR3 sequence: CASSQGTANTGELFF. As DNA, the CDR3 is TGCGCCAGCAGCCAAGGGACGGCGAACACCGGGGAGCTGTTTTTT.

The chain employs TRBV7-2 and TRBJ1-4, with TRBD1 matching over 9 bases. The V gene end was trimmed by 2 bases and the J gene end by 8 bases; junction bases not matched to a gene: 6. The germline gives CDR1 SGHTA, CDR2 FQGNSA. CDR3 size: 15 residues. The CDR3 nucleotides read TGTGCCAGCAGCTTACCGGGACAGGGTGGCGAAAAACTGTTTTTT. This sequence encodes CASSLPGQGGEKLFF.

V usage is TRBV5-8 and J usage is TRBJ1-2; D is uncertain. Germline CDR1 is SGHTS and CDR2 is YDEGEE. The CDR3 has 16 residues. Deletions cut 0 bases from V and 4 bases from J, with 16 bases between. The CDR3 DNA is TGTGCCAGCAGCTTGGCCCGGGGTCTTATCAGCTATGGCTACACCTTC. Translating gives CASSLARGLISYGYTF.

The gene calls are TRBV11-2 and TRBJ2-1; no firm D call. The ends were cut back, 5 bases at V and 5 bases at J, with 10 bases in the middle. Germline V gene sequence: CDR1 SGHAT, CDR2 FQNNGV. This CDR3 has 13 amino acids. CDR3 bases: TGTGCCAGCAGCCGAAGACTGAACAATGAGCAGTTCTTC. This sequence encodes CASSRRLNNEQFF. Based on the CDR3 plus reference TRBV11-2 and TRBJ2-1, the full variable domain is EAGVAQSPRYKIIEKRQSVAFWCNPISGHATLYWYQQILGQGPKLLIQFQNNGVVDDSQLPKDRFSAERLKGVDSTLKIQPAKLEDSAVYLCASSRRLNNEQFFGPGTRLTVL.

This sequence joins TRBV5-4 and TRBJ2-2; 8 nucleotides agree with TRBD1. Germline CDR1 and CDR2: SGHNT and YYREEE (reference sequence). The CDR3 contains 16 residues. After removal of 1 base from V and 7 bases from J, the junction contained 9 bases not matched to a gene. The CDR3 is CASSLIQGAGVGELFF. The CDR3 DNA reads as TGTGCCAGCAGCTTGATTCAGGGGGCGGGTGTCGGGGAGCTGTTTTTT.

The V gene is TRBV6-6, the J gene TRBJ2-7; tentatively, D is TRBD1 or TRBD2 (5 bases each). V shed 2 bases and J shed 4 bases, with 12 bases lying between them. Germline values: CDR1 MNHNY, CDR2 SVGAGI (reference sequence). The CDR3 length is 14 residues. The CDR3 is CASSYGTGRYEQYF. The CDR3 DNA follows: TGTGCCAGCAGTTACGGGACGGGACGGTACGAGCAGTACTTC.

This clone has more than one count but fewer than ten. The J gene is TRBJ1-2, the V gene TRBV19; no clear D gene. CDR3 size: 13 residues. The germline gives CDR1 LNHDA, CDR2 SQIVND (reference sequence). Trimming shortened V by 3 bases and J by 2 bases, and 7 bases separated the two germline ends. CDR3 nucleotides: TGTGCCAGTAGTATCGAACGGAACTATGGCTACACCTTC. Protein sequence: CASSIERNYGYTF.

The chain joins TRBV7-8 to TRBJ2-7, with 11 bases matching TRBD2. This CDR3 has 15 amino acids. Germline values: CDR1 SGHVS, CDR2 FQNEAQ. J was trimmed by 9 bases and V by 5 bases; bases with no gene match: 12. The CDR3 sequence is CASSPEPPGLAVQYF. The CDR3 region has the DNA TGTGCCAGCAGCCCAGAACCTCCGGGACTAGCGGTGCAGTACTTC.

The V call is TRBV3-1 (or the pseudogene TRBV3-2), the J call TRBJ1-2; 9 bases align to TRBD1. J gave up 4 bases and V 1 base, and 4 bases lay outside the gene matches. The V gene's germline CDR1 is LGHDT and CDR2 YNNKEL (reference sequence). The CDR3 is made up of 15 amino acids. CDR3 DNA: TGTGCCAGCAGCCAAGTGGGGACAGGGATCTATGGCTACACCTTC. This codes for CASSQVGTGIYGYTF.

The chain carries TRBV2 and TRBJ1-4; no clear D. The germline gives CDR1 SNHLY, CDR2 FYNNEI. The CDR3 has 14 amino acids. The V end lost 1 base, the J end lost 14 bases, and 17 bases lay between the germline ends. The CDR3 sequence: CASSEVVTASWLFF. DNA of the CDR3: TGTGCCAGCAGTGAAGTTGTAACAGCTAGTTGGCTGTTTTTT.

This sequence joins TRBV27 and TRBJ1-1, with 7 bases aligning to TRBD1. The V gene end was trimmed by 3 bases and the J gene end by 3 bases; junction bases not matched to a gene: 4. The CDR3 runs 14 residues. CDR1 is MNHEY, CDR2 SMNVEV, per germline (reference sequence). As DNA, the CDR3 is TGTGCCAGCAGTTTTTCAGGGGGTTACACTGAAGCTTTCTTT. It specifies CASSFSGGYTEAFF.

The CDR3 loop is CAWKGLGDEQFF. The CDR3 region has the DNA TGTGCCTGGAAGGGACTGGGCGATGAGCAGTTCTTC. The chain has TRBV30 and TRBJ2-1; possibly TRBD2 for D (6 bases). Germline CDR1 reads GTSNPN; CDR2 reads SVGIG (reference sequence). V lost 4 bases to trimming and J lost 8 bases, with 12 bases between them. CDR3 size: 12 residues.

The chain joins TRBV10-2 to TRBJ1-1, with TRBD1 identical over 7 bases. V was pared by 8 bases and J by 4 bases, with 16 bases of the junction left unmatched. The CDR3 has 16 amino acids. Germline V gene data show CDR1 as WSHSY and CDR2 as SAAADI. The chain's CDR3 is CASLYLPGGGSTEAFF. The CDR3 DNA follows: TGCGCCAGCCTATATTTACCAGGGGGAGGTAGCACTGAAGCTTTCTTT.

The table lists this clone with a few counts. The V gene is TRBV5-5, the J gene TRBJ1-3, with 9 bases aligning to TRBD1. The V segment lost 0 bases and the J segment 7 bases; nucleotides outside the gene matches: 2. The CDR3 contains 14 residues. CDR1 SGHKS and CDR2 YYEKEE come from the germline V gene (reference sequence). This CDR3 reads CASSLVGQGNTIYF. CDR3 bases: TGTGCCAGCAGCTTGGTAGGACAGGGGAACACCATATATTTT.

CDR3 nucleotides: TGTGCCAGCAGCCTGGACATGTCCGACACCGGGGAGCTGTTTTTT. Protein: CASSLDMSDTGELFF. The V gene is TRBV4-2, the J gene TRBJ2-2, with D possibly being TRBD1 (5 bases). The V gene's germline CDR1 is LGHNA and CDR2 YNFKEQ. V shed 4 bases and J shed 3 bases, with 12 bases lying between them. This CDR3 contains 15 residues.

This chain connects TRBV14 to TRBJ2-5; D is unclear. V lost 6 bases and J 5 bases, leaving 7 bases between the germline ends. There are 11 residues in the CDR3. Germline assignment: CDR1 SGHDN and CDR2 FVKESK. The CDR3 spells CASSAGETQYF. The CDR3, as DNA: TGTGCCAGCAGTGCCGGGGAGACCCAGTACTTC.

The chain joins TRBV19 to TRBJ2-1; 8 bases align to TRBD2. The CDR3 length is 16 residues. J gave up 5 bases and V 7 bases, and 13 bases lay outside the gene matches. Per germline, CDR1 LNHDA and CDR2 SQIVND (reference sequence). The CDR3 nucleotides read TGTGCCAGTACCCCATGGGGTACTAGCGGCAACAATGAGCAGTTCTTC. Translating gives CASTPWGTSGNNEQFF.

The rearrangement uses TRBV18 and TRBJ2-5, with 8 bases identical to TRBD2. V lost 4 bases to trimming and J lost 5 bases; unmatched junction nucleotides: 12. CDR3 length equals 16 residues. The germline V gene encodes CDR1 KGHSH and CDR2 LQKENI. The CDR3 DNA reads TGTGCCAGCTCACTAACAGAAGGACTAGCCAGGGAGACCCAGTACTTC. Amino acids: CASSLTEGLARETQYF.

The chain couples TRBV5-1 to TRBJ2-7, with TRBD2 identical over 10 bases. V dropped 8 bases and J dropped 0; count of bases not matched to a gene: 5. From germline, CDR1 is SGHRS and CDR2 YFSETQ. This CDR3 comprises 14 residues. CDR3 bases: TGCGCCAGTGCCGGGACTAGCGTCTCCTACGAGCAGTACTTC. As protein: CASAGTSVSYEQYF.

This rearrangement joins TRBV5-6 to TRBJ1-1; TRBD1 might be the D (6 bases). The V end was cut by 1 base, the J end by 1 base, with 17 bases between. Germline V gene sequence: CDR1 SGHDT, CDR2 YYEEEE. The CDR3 is 17 residues long. CDR3 sequence reads: CASSLFGRGVGNTEAFF. The CDR3, as DNA: TGTGCCAGCAGCTTGTTTGGCAGGGGAGTAGGGAACACTGAAGCTTTCTTT. Complete variable domain (other parts from reference TRBV5-6 and TRBJ1-1): DAGVTQSPTHLIKTRGQQVTLRCSPKSGHDTVSWYQQALGQGPQFIFQYYEEEERQRGNFPDRFSGHQFPNYSSELNVNALLLGDSALYLCASSLFGRGVGNTEAFFGQGTRLTVV.

This clone was found once. This sequence joins TRBV29-1 and TRBJ2-1, with 8 bases fitting TRBD1. Germline V gene lookup returns CDR1 SQVTM and CDR2 ANQGSEA. J lost 7 bases, V lost 5 bases, and 4 bases had no gene match. This CDR3 region has 12 residues. CDR3: CSVRTGTNEQFF. As DNA, the CDR3 is TGCAGCGTTAGGACAGGGACGAATGAGCAGTTCTTC.